This T cell receptor beta chain is drawn from a study of T-cell reconstitution after alpha-beta-depleted transplantation in children. Construction of the TCRbeta library involved unique molecular identifiers. TCRdb ran MiXCR on the PCR reads and lists one entry per CDR3 protein. The data show roughly 790,000 distinct CDR3 sequences, roughly 15% seen once. The TCR was taken from a male patient younger than 18 who had a stem cell transplant for acute lymphoblastic leukemia, so the T cells may come from the graft donor. The material sequenced was PBMCs, mostly from graft donor cells, taken 360 days after TCRalphabeta/CD19-depleted stem cell transplant.

DNA of the CDR3: TGCAGTGCTCCGCCAGTAATCAATGAGCAGTTCTTC. This translates into CSAPPVINEQFF. The chain employs TRBV20-1 and TRBJ2-1; D remains ambiguous. The V and J ends lost 5 bases and 6 bases respectively, with 11 bases between them. The CDR3 sequence is 12 residues long. Germline V CDR1 and CDR2: DFQATT, SNEGSKA (reference sequence).